This TCR beta chain was sequenced for a study of Ad26.COV2.S vaccination and SARS-CoV-2 variants. The sample holds one count of this clone. Data came from immunoSEQ multiplex PCR; TCRdb stores just in-frame clones and leaves some out. The repertoire includes about 400,000 clones, 70% to 90% of them detected once, and under 4% sits in the top ten. The CDR3 extends over 15 amino acids. With V trimmed by 3 bases and J by 1 base, 5 bases remained unmatched. The germline V gene has CDR1 SGHRS and CDR2 YFSETQ. Treatment here: roughly 20 received Ad26.COV2.S at low or high dose, single or two shots; several received placebo; per-sample allocation not given. Repertoires come from day 63 after the first vaccine or placebo injection.

The sequence was obtained from a person between 18 and 65 years old who received the Ad26.COV2.S COVID-19 vaccine or a placebo. This chain connects TRBV5-1 to TRBJ1-1, with TRBD1 matching over 8 bases. The source was peripheral blood, collected in a trial of Ad26.COV2.S vaccine versus placebo. The CDR3 sequence is CASSYRTGQNTEAFF. The DNA of the CDR3 is TGCGCCAGCAGCTACAGGACAGGGCAGAACACTGAAGCTTTCTTT.